The 24 T cell receptor beta chains below all came from one sample that was sequenced in a study of blood T cell repertoires in COVID-19. Method: immunoSEQ multiplex PCR; TCRdb's copy keeps in-frame clones and lacks some. Among 75,000 to 90,000 clones listed, 88% were seen once. Sequencing was carried out using peripheral blood. The receptor source for this set is a man older than 75 with acute or convalescent COVID-19.

The rearrangement uses TRBV4-3 and TRBJ1-2; TRBD1 agrees at 7 bases. Germline CDR1 reads LGHNA; CDR2 reads YSLEER. With 0 bases clipped from V and 3 bases from J, the junction kept 4 bases outside the gene matches. CDR3 length: 15 residues. The CDR3 nucleotides read TGCGCCAGCAGCCAAGATTCCAGGGGGGACTATGGCTACACCTTC. It translates to CASSQDSRGDYGYTF.

The rearrangement uses TRBV3-1 (or the pseudogene TRBV3-2) and TRBJ2-3; TRBD2 matches 8 bases. V lost 6 bases and J lost 0; bases outside the gene matches: 5. The CDR3 runs 15 residues. The germline gives CDR1 LGHDT, CDR2 YNNKEL (reference sequence). The CDR3 region is CASRRTSGSTDTQYF. CDR3 sequence (DNA): TGTGCCAGCAGACGTACTAGCGGCAGCACAGATACGCAGTATTTT.

J is TRBJ1-4 and V is TRBV7-9; D is ambiguous. The V gene lost 7 bases and the J gene lost 6 bases, with 27 bases spanning the gap. Germline loops: CDR1 SEHNR, CDR2 FQNEAQ (reference sequence). This CDR3 spans 18 amino acids. The CDR3 is CASTLPESGEGLYEKLFF. In DNA form, the CDR3 reads TGTGCCAGCACTCTGCCCGAGTCAGGAGAGGGTTTATATGAAAAACTGTTTTTT.

V and J are TRBV10-3 and TRBJ2-7, with D possibly being TRBD2 (6 bases). Germline assignment: CDR1 ENHRY and CDR2 SYGVKD. V gave up 3 bases and J gave up 6 bases, with 9 bases separating them. The CDR3 is made up of 12 amino acids. The DNA for the CDR3 is TGTGCCATCAGTGATCCCGGGAGCGAGCAGTACTTC. Encoded protein: CAISDPGSEQYF.

V gene TRBV7-9 combines with J gene TRBJ2-7; 8 bases align to TRBD1. The CDR3 has 15 amino acids. From germline, CDR1 is SEHNR and CDR2 FQNEAQ (reference sequence). V gave up 0 bases and J gave up 6 bases; unmatched junction bases: 7. The CDR3 bases are TGTGCCAGCAGCTTAGCGGACAGGGCCGGGGCCGAGCAGTACTTC. This codes for CASSLADRAGAEQYF.

V gene TRBV9 combines with J gene TRBJ2-7; 9 bases are a match to TRBD1. Germline V gives CDR1 SGDLS, CDR2 YYNGEE. V lost 0 bases to trimming and J lost 2 bases; unmatched junction nucleotides: 9. The CDR3 totals 17 residues. The CDR3 region has the DNA TGTGCCAGCAGCGTAGCCCCCACCCGGGACAGGGCCTACGAGCAGTACTTC. As protein: CASSVAPTRDRAYEQYF. The full variable domain, in which reference TRBV9 and TRBJ2-7 provide the parts outside the CDR3, is DSGVTQTPKHLITATGQRVTLRCSPRSGDLSVYWYQQSLDQGLQFLIQYYNGEERAKGNILERFSAQQFPDLHSELNLSSLELGDSALYFCASSVAPTRDRAYEQYFGPGTRLTVT.

This clone was recorded only once. The chain is built from TRBV27 and TRBJ1-1; possibly TRBD1 for D (6 bases). This CDR3 has 15 residues. V lost 6 bases to trimming and J lost 3 bases, with 17 bases between them. CDR1 MNHEY and CDR2 SMNVEV come from the germline V gene (reference sequence). The CDR3, as DNA: TGTGCCAGCAGAACCCAGGGGAGTCGTTACACTGAAGCTTTCTTT. Translating gives CASRTQGSRYTEAFF.

The rearrangement joins TRBV10-3 to TRBJ1-1; a possible D gene is TRBD1 (5 bases). Per the germline V gene, CDR1 is ENHRY and CDR2 is SYGVKD. Trimming pared 6 bases from V and 1 base from J, leaving 12 bases between. CDR3 length: 14 amino acids. In DNA form, the CDR3 reads TGTGCCATCAGCCCACCGGGGGGGAACACTGAAGCTTTCTTT. As protein: CAISPPGGNTEAFF.

The chain links TRBV24-1 to TRBJ1-4, with TRBD1 matching over 8 bases. Unmatched junction bases numbered 9, after V lost 4 bases and J lost 6 bases. Germline CDR1 reads KGHDR; CDR2 reads SFDVKD. This CDR3 is 16 amino acids long. The CDR3 DNA is TGTGCCACCAGTGACTCACAGGGGGAGCTTCATGAAAAACTGTTTTTT. Amino acid sequence: CATSDSQGELHEKLFF.

The chain uses TRBV5-6 and TRBJ1-5, with D possibly being TRBD1 (6 bases). The ends were cut back, 2 bases at V and 5 bases at J, with 14 bases in the middle. This CDR3 spans 15 amino acids. Germline CDR1 SGHDT, CDR2 YYEEEE. Here the CDR3 reads CASSFRQADYQPQHF. CDR3 DNA sequence: TGTGCCAGCAGCTTCCGACAGGCGGACTATCAGCCCCAGCATTTT.

The chain uses TRBV10-2 and TRBJ2-5, with 8 positions matching TRBD2. Germline lookup yields CDR1 WSHSY and CDR2 SAAADI. The V gene end was trimmed by 1 base and the J gene end by 5 bases; junction bases not matched to a gene: 6. The CDR3 length is 15 residues. The CDR3 is CASSEWSGGEETQYF. CDR3 in DNA: TGCGCCAGCAGTGAGTGGAGCGGGGGTGAGGAGACCCAGTACTTC.

The chain uses TRBV27 and TRBJ1-1, with a weak D call TRBD1 (5 bases). The V and J ends lost 0 bases and 5 bases respectively, with 22 bases between them. Germline V gives CDR1 MNHEY, CDR2 SMNVEV (reference sequence). This CDR3 region has 18 residues. The CDR3 loop reads CASSLSRSTGGGITEAFF. In DNA, the CDR3 is TGTGCCAGCAGTTTATCGAGGTCCACAGGTGGTGGGATAACTGAAGCTTTCTTT.

CDR3 residues: CASSFRHPNTEAFF. The CDR3 bases are TGTGCCAGCAGCTTTAGACATCCTAACACTGAAGCTTTCTTT. V usage is TRBV7-3 and J usage is TRBJ1-1; D gene uncertain. Germline V gene sequence: CDR1 SGHTA, CDR2 FQGTGA. The V and J ends lost 3 bases and 2 bases respectively, with 10 bases between them. The CDR3 spans 14 residues.

The rearrangement uses TRBV6-5 and TRBJ1-1, with D possibly being TRBD1 (6 bases). V was pared by 5 bases and J by 1 base, with 8 bases between. Germline loops: CDR1 MNHEY, CDR2 SVGAGI. The CDR3 covers 13 residues. Here the CDR3 reads CASSRTANTEAFF. CDR3 sequence (DNA): TGTGCCAGCAGTCGGACAGCGAACACTGAAGCTTTCTTT.

This chain links TRBV6-6 with TRBJ2-5, with D unclear. The CDR3 runs to 16 residues. V was trimmed by 0 bases and J by 5 bases, leaving 16 bases between them. Per the germline V gene, CDR1 is MNHNY and CDR2 is SVGAGI (reference sequence). Written as DNA, the CDR3 is TGTGCCAGCAGTTACTCGCGACAACTCGGCTTGGAGACCCAGTACTTC. Its translation is CASSYSRQLGLETQYF.

The J gene is TRBJ1-5, the V gene TRBV19; possibly TRBD1 for D (6 bases). The V gene's germline CDR1 is LNHDA and CDR2 SQIVND (reference sequence). The ends were cut back, 4 bases at V and 2 bases at J, with 9 bases in the middle. The CDR3 extends over 14 amino acids. CDR3 coding DNA: TGTGCCAGTAGTAGACAGGAAGGCAATCAGCCCCAGCATTTT. Translated: CASSRQEGNQPQHF.

The chain joins TRBV5-6 to TRBJ1-1; 8 bases are a match to TRBD1. V lost 0 bases and J lost 1; bases outside the gene matches: 2. Germline V lookup: CDR1 SGHDT, CDR2 YYEEEE. CDR3 length equals 15 residues. The CDR3 nucleotides read TGTGCCAGCAGCTTGGGCGACAGGGGGAACACTGAAGCTTTCTTT. Translated, it gives CASSLGDRGNTEAFF.

J is TRBJ1-6 and V is TRBV5-1; 8 nucleotides agree with TRBD1. Trimming removed 0 bases from V and 10 bases from J; junction bases left unmatched: 12. Looked up from germline, CDR1 is SGHRS and CDR2 is YFSETQ. The CDR3 sequence is 17 residues long. CDR3 sequence reads: CASSLEVTGVKRSPLHF. CDR3 in DNA: TGCGCCAGCAGCTTGGAAGTGACAGGGGTAAAGCGATCACCCCTCCACTTT.

The chain uses TRBV5-1 and TRBJ2-7; the match to TRBD2 covers 11 bases. The germline V gene encodes CDR1 SGHRS and CDR2 YFSETQ. V trimming: 5 bases; J trimming: 3 bases; junction bases outside the gene matches: 10. The CDR3 has 16 amino acids. The CDR3 sequence is CASSLFSGRDGYEQYF. The CDR3 DNA reads TGCGCCAGCAGTCTTTTTAGCGGGAGGGATGGCTACGAGCAGTACTTC.

This chain uses TRBV28 with TRBJ1-5, with D tentatively TRBD1 (6 bases). With 2 bases removed from V and 8 bases from J, the gap between germline ends came to 16 bases. Looked up from germline, CDR1 is MDHEN and CDR2 is SYDVKM. The CDR3 sequence is 15 residues long. The CDR3 reads CASSLRSQGFKPQHF. The CDR3 DNA is TGTGCCAGCAGTTTACGGAGCCAGGGGTTCAAGCCCCAGCATTTT.

This chain uses TRBV12-3 or TRBV12-4 with TRBJ1-2; possible D gene TRBD1, 6 bases. CDR3 length: 11 residues. V lost 2 bases, J lost 8 bases, and 6 bases lay in between. The CDR3 DNA follows: TGTGCCAGCAGTTTAACAGGGGGCTACACCTTC. Encoded protein: CASSLTGGYTF.

This sequence joins TRBV21-1 and TRBJ2-2; no DNA check was done on the table's D call, TRBD1. TRBV21-1 is given as a pseudogene. The CDR3 is made up of 16 amino acids. The CDR3 DNA reads as TGTGCCAGCAGCACCTGGAATGTCAGGGGAGCCGGGGAGCTGTTTTTT. This encodes CASSTWNVRGAGELFF.

The chain couples TRBV7-8 to TRBJ2-1, with D hard to call. The ends were cut back, 1 base at V and 7 bases at J, with 11 bases in the middle. This CDR3 has 14 amino acids. Per the germline V gene, CDR1 is SGHVS and CDR2 is FQNEAQ. CDR3 protein: CASSLGLFNNEQFF. Here the CDR3 DNA reads TGTGCCAGCAGCTTAGGACTTTTTAATAATGAGCAGTTCTTC.

The chain carries TRBV3-1 (or the pseudogene TRBV3-2) and TRBJ1-4; 9 bases match TRBD1. The CDR3 consists of 15 residues. The germline CDR1 and CDR2 sequences are LGHDT and YNNKEL (reference sequence). Germline trimming cut 4 bases from V and 10 bases from J; bases unmatched to any gene: 10. Written as DNA, the CDR3 is TGTGCCAGCAGCCTCTCGGGACAGGGAGGGGGAAAACTGTTTTTT. Its translation: CASSLSGQGGGKLFF.